This T cell receptor (beta chain) stems from a study of blood T cell repertoires in COVID-19. The CDR3 contains 15 residues. Per the germline V gene, CDR1 is MGHRA and CDR2 is YSYEKL. V lost 2 bases and J lost 6, with 16 bases in between. Using immunoSEQ multiplex PCR, the repertoire was profiled, and TCRdb retains in-frame clones only, with some absent. This table holds about 270,000 clones, around 93% found once. People in the exposed group encountered a COVID-19 case within 2 weeks before entering the study. This rearrangement joins TRBV4-1 to TRBJ1-2; D perhaps matches TRBD1 (5 bases). The receptor was derived from a man aged 40-49 years who had been exposed to COVID-19. The sequenced material came from PBMCs or T cells enriched from blood (not recorded which). As DNA, the CDR3 is TGCGCCAGCAGCCAATTGCCGCAGGGAGGGAATGGCTACACCTTC. This gives the protein CASSQLPQGGNGYTF.